The sequence of this T cell receptor (beta chain) was determined in a study of blood T cell repertoires in COVID-19. Clones were read by immunoSEQ multiplex PCR, and TCRdb kept only the in-frame ones, dropping some. Of a few hundred thousand clones detected, roughly 90% appear once; the ten largest clones hold approximately 4.5%. Living in 24 US areas, the participants were between roughly 18 and 90 years of age. Participants' own reports of clinical history determined their cohort assignment. Between the trimmed V and J ends, which lost 1 base and 1 base, there was a span of 19 bases. Germline CDR1 reads SEHNR; CDR2 reads FQNEAQ (reference sequence). This CDR3 contains 18 residues.

The J gene is TRBJ1-2, the V gene TRBV7-9, with D tentatively TRBD1 (5 bases). The sequence was collected from a young woman with acute COVID-19. The sequenced sample consisted of PBMCs or T cells enriched from blood (not recorded which). The CDR3 sequence: CASSLVVDTGEHNYGYTF. The CDR3 DNA is TGTGCCAGCAGCTTAGTGGTAGACACAGGAGAACATAACTATGGCTACACCTTC.